This section outlines one T cell receptor beta chain sequence together with its context. Its antigen target is currently unknown. A commercial ELISA kit detecting HCMV-specific IgG in serum was used to determine HCMV serostatus. Ficoll density gradient centrifugation was used to isolate peripheral blood mononuclear cells from blood. The data belong to a study of T cells expressing NK-cell markers (dated by TCRdb to 2020 to 2021). Context from the whole study: In sorted CD3+CD56+NKG2C+, CD3+CD56+NKG2C- and CD3+CD56-NKG2C+ T-cell subsets from several donors, TCR beta-chain repertoires were profiled. Illumina HiSeq 2000/2500, MiSeq or NextSeq was used to sequence libraries as 2 x 150 bp reads. Of the eight sequenced donors, seven were found to be HCMV-seropositive and one was found to be HCMV-seronegative. All eight donors whose samples were sequenced were randomly selected healthy volunteers, three of them men and five women.

The study at large found these results: Those dominant clonotypes were again the most abundant among CD3+CD56-NKG2C+ cells in a few donors, at about 28.3-65%. It remained unclear whether the expanded NKG2C-expressing T cell clones were specific for HCMV antigens. In about six donors, the dominant CD3+CD56+NKG2C+ clonotypes were found to rank among the top 10 CD8+ clonotypes and to make up about 1.0-7.0% of CD8+ T cells.

Sequenced using an Illumina HiSeq 2000. TCR beta cDNA libraries were prepared using 5'RACE template switching, which introduced a universal primer site and unique molecular identifiers. cDNA synthesis was primed from the TCR beta constant segment, followed by two successive PCR amplification steps. From the authors' description of their analysis: MIGEC was used to demultiplex reads and group the reads by UMI, and MiTCR was used to assemble and quantify clonotypes. Only TCR cDNA sequences supported by at least two reads were kept to exclude erroneous sequences. Downstream repertoire analysis used the tcR package, and clonotypes were matched across fractions by CDR3 nucleotide sequence plus V segment. Antigen specificity was annotated against VDJdb with VDJmatch, allowing one amino acid substitution in CDR3. After TCRdb reprocessed the reads, each CDR3 protein sequence was kept as one row, without DNA. TCRdb, not the authors, supplied the V and J calls. The table held for this sample gives hundreds of thousands of distinct CDR3 sequences. The ten largest clones capture around 3.9% of the sample.

The clonotype was recovered from a woman aged 18-70 years in good health. The sample taken for sequencing was blood T cells: a sorted CD56 or NKG2C T cell subset, CD4+ or CD8+ T cells, or bulk PBMC T cells (not recorded which).

CDR3 region: CASSLFGGLEQYF. The rearranged chain carries TRBV7-3 and TRBJ2-7; TCRdb returns TRBD1, unconfirmable since there is no DNA. Sequences SGHTA (CDR1) and FQGTGA (CDR2) are obtained from the germline V gene. The CDR3 spans 13 residues, from the cysteine through the phenylalanine. Nucleotide data are not available.